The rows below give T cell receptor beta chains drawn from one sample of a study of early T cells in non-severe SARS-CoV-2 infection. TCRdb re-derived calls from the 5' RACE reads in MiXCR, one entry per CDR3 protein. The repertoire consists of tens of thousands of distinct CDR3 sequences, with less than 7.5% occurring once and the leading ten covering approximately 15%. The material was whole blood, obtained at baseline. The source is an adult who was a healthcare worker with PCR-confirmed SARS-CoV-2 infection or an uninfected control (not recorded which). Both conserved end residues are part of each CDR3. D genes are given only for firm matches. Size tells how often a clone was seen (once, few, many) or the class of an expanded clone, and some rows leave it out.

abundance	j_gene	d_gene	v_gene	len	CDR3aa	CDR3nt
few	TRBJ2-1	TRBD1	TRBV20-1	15	CSARETGAPYNEQFF	TGCAGTGCTAGAGAGACAGGGGCGCCCTACAATGAGCAGTTCTTC
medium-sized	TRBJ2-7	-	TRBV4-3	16	CASSQAPGGAGDEQYF	TGCGCCAGCAGCCAAGCACCCGGGGGAGCTGGGGACGAGCAGTACTTC
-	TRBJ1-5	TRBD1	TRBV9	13	CASSAQGAQPQHF	TGTGCCAGCAGCGCCCAGGGGGCTCAGCCCCAGCATTTT
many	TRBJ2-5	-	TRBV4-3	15	CASSQDEGGGETQYF	TGCGCCAGCAGCCAAGACGAAGGGGGAGGGGAGACCCAGTACTTC
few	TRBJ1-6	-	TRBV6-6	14	CAISGSRDNSPLHF	TGTGCCATCTCGGGAAGCCGAGATAATTCACCCCTCCACTTT
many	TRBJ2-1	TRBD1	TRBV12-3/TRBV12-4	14	CASSFGQGINEQFF	TGTGCCAGCAGTTTCGGACAGGGGATCAATGAGCAGTTCTTC
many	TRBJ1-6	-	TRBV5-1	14	CASSLEKDNSPLHF	TGCGCCAGCAGCTTGGAGAAGGATAATTCACCCCTCCACTTT
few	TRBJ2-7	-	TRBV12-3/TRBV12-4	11	CASRDTYEQYF	TGTGCCAGCAGGGATACCTACGAGCAGTACTTC
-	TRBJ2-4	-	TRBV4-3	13	CASSQVAENIQYF	TGCGCCAGCAGCCAAGTTGCCGAAAACATTCAGTACTTC
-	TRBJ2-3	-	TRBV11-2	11	CASSSGYTQYF	TGTGCCAGCAGCTCTGGTTATACGCAGTATTTT
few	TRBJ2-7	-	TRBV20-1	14	CSARSILSSYEQYF	TGCAGTGCTAGGTCAATTCTCAGCTCCTACGAGCAGTACTTC
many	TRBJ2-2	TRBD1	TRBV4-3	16	CASSPRQGVGTGELFF	TGCGCCAGCAGCCCCCGACAGGGGGTAGGAACCGGGGAGCTGTTTTTT
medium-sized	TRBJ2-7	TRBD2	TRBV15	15	CATSPTGTRGREQYF	TGTGCCACCAGTCCCACCGGGACTAGAGGTCGCGAGCAGTACTTC
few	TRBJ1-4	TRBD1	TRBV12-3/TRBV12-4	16	CASRKGTGVTNEKLFF	TGTGCCAGCAGGAAGGGGACAGGCGTCACTAATGAAAAACTGTTTTTT
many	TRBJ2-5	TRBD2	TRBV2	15	CASRGGLAHQETQYF	TGTGCCAGCAGGGGGGGACTAGCACATCAAGAGACCCAGTACTTC
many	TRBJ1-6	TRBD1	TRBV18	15	CASSPLGTDNSPLHF	TGTGCCAGCTCACCACTCGGGACAGATAATTCACCCCTCCACTTT
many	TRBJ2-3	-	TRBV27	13	CASSLSRADTQYF	TGTGCCAGCAGTTTATCAAGGGCAGATACGCAGTATTTT
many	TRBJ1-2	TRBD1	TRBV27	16	CASSSPTGEPNYGYTF	TGTGCCAGCAGTTCACCGACAGGGGAGCCTAACTATGGCTACACCTTC
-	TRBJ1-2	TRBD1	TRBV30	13	CAWSLQGARSYTF	TGTGCCTGGAGCCTACAGGGGGCAAGGAGCTACACCTTC
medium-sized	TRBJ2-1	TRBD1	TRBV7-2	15	CASSWGQGEYNEQFF	TGTGCCAGCAGCTGGGGACAGGGGGAGTACAATGAGCAGTTCTTC
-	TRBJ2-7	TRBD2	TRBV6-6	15	CAISAGGTRVAEQYF	TGTGCCATCTCAGCGGGCGGGACTAGAGTGGCGGAGCAGTACTTC
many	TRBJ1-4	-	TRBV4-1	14	CASSVGQINEKLFF	TGCGCCAGCAGCGTCGGACAGATCAATGAAAAACTGTTTTTT
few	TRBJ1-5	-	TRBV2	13	CASQTDSNQPQHF	TGTGCCAGCCAGACTGATAGCAATCAGCCCCAGCATTTT
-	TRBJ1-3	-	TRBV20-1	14	CSAIDRSSGNTIYF	TGCAGTGCTATCGACAGGTCCTCTGGAAACACCATATATTTT
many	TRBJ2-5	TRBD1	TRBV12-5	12	CASGRDRETQYF	TGTGCTAGTGGTCGGGACAGAGAGACCCAGTACTTC
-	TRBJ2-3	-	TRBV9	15	CASSAQGFRTDTQYF	TGTGCCAGCAGCGCTCAGGGTTTTCGCACAGATACGCAGTATTTT
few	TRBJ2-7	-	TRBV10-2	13	CASSDHPTYEQYF	TGCGCCAGCAGTGATCATCCCACCTACGAGCAGTACTTC
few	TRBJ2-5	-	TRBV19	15	CASSTLGTGQETQYF	TGTGCCAGTAGTACCCTAGGGACCGGTCAAGAGACCCAGTACTTC
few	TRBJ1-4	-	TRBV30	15	CAWSVTGSKGGKLFF	TGTGCCTGGAGTGTCACAGGGTCAAAAGGCGGAAAACTGTTTTTT
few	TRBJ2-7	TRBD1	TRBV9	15	CASSSGTGSSYEQYF	TGTGCCAGCAGCTCAGGGACAGGGAGCTCCTACGAGCAGTACTTC
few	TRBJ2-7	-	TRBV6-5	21	CASSYSKSPGQNPALSYEQYF	TGTGCCAGCAGTTACTCGAAAAGCCCCGGACAGAACCCAGCCCTCTCCTACGAGCAGTACTTC
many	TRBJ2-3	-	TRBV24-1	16	CATSAPSEGGTDTQYF	TGTGCCACCAGTGCCCCCTCAGAGGGAGGCACAGATACGCAGTATTTT
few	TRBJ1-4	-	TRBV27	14	CASSWGGTNEKLFF	TGTGCCAGCAGCTGGGGGGGAACTAATGAAAAACTGTTTTTT
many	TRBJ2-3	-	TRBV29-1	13	CSVVGGSTDTQYF	TGCAGCGTGGTGGGGGGAAGCACAGATACGCAGTATTTT
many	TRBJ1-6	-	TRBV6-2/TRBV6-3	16	CASSYGQLTGDSPLHF	TGTGCCAGCAGTTACGGACAGTTAACCGGGGATTCACCCCTCCACTTT
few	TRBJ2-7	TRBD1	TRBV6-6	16	CASSPGQGYLGYEQYF	TGTGCCAGCAGCCCGGGACAGGGTTATCTGGGCTACGAGCAGTACTTC
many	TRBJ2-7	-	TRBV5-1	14	CASSRDRTAYEQYF	TGCGCCAGCAGCCGAGACCGGACCGCATACGAGCAGTACTTC
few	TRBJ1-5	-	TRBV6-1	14	CASSGGMGNQPQHF	TGTGCCAGCAGTGGAGGGATGGGCAATCAGCCCCAGCATTTT
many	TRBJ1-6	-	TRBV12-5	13	CASGSRDLPPLHF	TGTGCTAGTGGTAGCAGGGACCTTCCGCCCCTCCACTTT
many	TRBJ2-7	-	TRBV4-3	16	CASSQERSPPHYEQYF	TGCGCCAGCAGCCAAGAGAGAAGCCCCCCCCACTACGAGCAGTACTTC
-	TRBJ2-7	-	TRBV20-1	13	CSASGDRDYEQYF	TGCAGTGCTAGTGGTGACAGAGACTACGAGCAGTACTTC
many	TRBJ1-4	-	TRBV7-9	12	CASSFRVEKLFF	TGTGCCAGCAGCTTTCGTGTTGAAAAACTGTTTTTT
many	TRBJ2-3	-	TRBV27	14	CATQYVSSTDTQYF	TGTGCCACCCAATACGTTAGTAGCACAGATACGCAGTATTTT
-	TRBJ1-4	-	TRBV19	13	CASSIGDDEKLFF	TGTGCCAGTAGTATCGGTGACGATGAAAAACTGTTTTTT
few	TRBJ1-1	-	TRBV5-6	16	CASSLARSRANTEAFF	TGTGCCAGCAGCTTGGCTCGGAGCAGGGCAAACACTGAAGCTTTCTTT
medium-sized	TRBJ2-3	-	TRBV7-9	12	CASSLDGDTQYF	TGTGCCAGCAGCTTAGATGGAGATACGCAGTATTTT
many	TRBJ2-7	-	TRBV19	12	CASRQGIGEQYF	TGTGCCAGTAGACAGGGTATCGGCGAGCAGTACTTC
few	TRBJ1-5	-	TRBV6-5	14	CASTPAGNDQPQHF	TGTGCCAGCACCCCGGCAGGGAACGATCAGCCCCAGCATTTT
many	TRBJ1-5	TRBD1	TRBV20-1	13	CSALGQLNQPQHF	TGCAGTGCCCTGGGACAGCTTAATCAGCCCCAGCATTTT
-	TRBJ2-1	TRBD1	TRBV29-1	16	CSVDGGTGGSYNEQFF	TGCAGCGTCGACGGCGGGACAGGGGGCTCCTACAATGAGCAGTTCTTC
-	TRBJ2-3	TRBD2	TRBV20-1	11	CSAPGRGTQYF	TGCAGTGCTCCCGGGAGGGGTACGCAGTATTTT
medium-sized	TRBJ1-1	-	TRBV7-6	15	CASSLGTGDRTEAFF	TGTGCCAGCAGCTTAGGCACTGGGGATCGGACTGAAGCTTTCTTT
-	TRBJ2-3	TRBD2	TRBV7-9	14	CASSFGLESDTQYF	TGTGCCAGCAGCTTCGGACTAGAATCTGATACGCAGTATTTT
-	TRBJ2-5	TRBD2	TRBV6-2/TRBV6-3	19	CASSGTSGGARGLKETQYF	TGTGCCAGCAGTGGGACTAGCGGGGGGGCCAGGGGCCTCAAAGAGACCCAGTACTTC
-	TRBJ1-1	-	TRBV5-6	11	CASSLGPLAFF	TGTGCCAGCAGCTTAGGGCCTCTGGCTTTCTTT